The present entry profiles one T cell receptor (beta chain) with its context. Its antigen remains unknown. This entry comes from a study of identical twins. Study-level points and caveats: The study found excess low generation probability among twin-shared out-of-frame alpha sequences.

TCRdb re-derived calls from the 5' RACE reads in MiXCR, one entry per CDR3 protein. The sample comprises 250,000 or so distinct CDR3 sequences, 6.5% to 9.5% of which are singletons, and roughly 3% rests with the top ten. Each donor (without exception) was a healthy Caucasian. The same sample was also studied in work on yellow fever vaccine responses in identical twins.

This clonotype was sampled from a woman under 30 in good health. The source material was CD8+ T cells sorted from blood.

The DNA of the CDR3 is TGTGCCAGCAGCTTAGGAACAGGGTATGAGCAGTTCTTC. Translating it yields CASSLGTGYEQFF. J is TRBJ2-1 and V is TRBV11-2; D perhaps matches TRBD1 (6 bases). The CDR3 has 13 amino acids. Germline V CDR1 and CDR2: SGHAT, FQNNGV. Trimming cost V 1 base and J 8 bases, with 9 bases left between them.